These 16 T cell receptor beta chains came from one sample sequenced in a study of T cell responses to AZD1222 COVID-19 vaccine. Data came from immunoSEQ multiplex PCR; TCRdb stores just in-frame clones and leaves some out. The repertoire consists of 110,000 to 150,000 clones, with approximately 92% occurring once and the leading ten covering 2.5% to 4%. The starting material was peripheral blood, obtained 28 days after the second AZD1222 dose. The source is an adult who received the AZD1222 COVID-19 vaccine.

The rearrangement links TRBV5-4 to TRBJ2-7; D call uncertain. V was cut by 0 bases and J by 0 bases, with 10 bases left in between. This CDR3 region has 15 residues. In germline, CDR1 is SGHNT, CDR2 YYREEE (reference sequence). Written as DNA, the CDR3 is TGTGCCAGCAGCTTGGCTCGGAACCCCTCCTACGAGCAGTACTTC. Translated, it gives CASSLARNPSYEQYF.

The chain carries TRBV11-3 and TRBJ2-1; no reliable D call. The CDR3 length is 12 residues. Looked up from germline, CDR1 is SGHNT and CDR2 is YENEEA. The V end was cut by 3 bases, the J end by 5 bases, with 5 bases between. The CDR3: CASSFLHNEQFF. The CDR3 nucleotides read TGTGCCAGCAGCTTTCTACACAATGAGCAGTTCTTC.

V usage is TRBV25-1 and J usage is TRBJ2-5; no clear D gene. The CDR3 loop spans 11 amino acids. The V end lost 2 bases, the J end lost 2 bases, and 0 bases lay between the germline ends. Looked up from germline, CDR1 is MGHDK and CDR2 is SYGVNS. The CDR3, as DNA: TGTGCCAGCAGTGAACAAGAGACCCAGTACTTC. As protein: CASSEQETQYF.

This rearrangement joins TRBV5-4 to TRBJ2-7; D is possibly TRBD1 or TRBD2 (6 bases each). CDR1 SGHNT and CDR2 YYREEE come from the germline V gene (reference sequence). The CDR3 contains 13 residues. V lost 7 bases, J lost 6 bases, and 17 bases lay in between. DNA for the CDR3: TGTGCCAGCCGGAAGGGACTCAGGGGCGAGCAGTACTTC. This encodes CASRKGLRGEQYF.

The V gene is TRBV7-9, the J gene TRBJ2-5; D may be TRBD2 (6 bases). The CDR3 has 11 residues. CDR1 SEHNR and CDR2 FQNEAQ come from the germline V gene (reference sequence). The germline V and J ends were trimmed by 7 bases and 3 bases, with 6 bases remaining between them. CDR3 bases: TGTGCCAGCATAGCGGAAGAGACCCAGTACTTC. It yields the protein CASIAEETQYF.

The V gene is TRBV7-9, the J gene TRBJ1-1; the D is unclear. Per germline, CDR1 SEHNR and CDR2 FQNEAQ (reference sequence). Trimming took 3 bases from V and 0 from J, leaving 8 bases between them. The CDR3 loop spans 14 amino acids. Written as DNA, the CDR3 is TGTGCCAGCAGCTTCAATCCGATGAACACTGAAGCTTTCTTT. Translation: CASSFNPMNTEAFF.

This clone has just a few counts. V is TRBV19 and J is TRBJ1-1, with D possibly being TRBD1 (5 bases). The germline V gene has CDR1 LNHDA and CDR2 SQIVND (reference sequence). This CDR3 has 15 amino acids. V was clipped by 6 bases and J by 6 bases, with 20 bases between them. The CDR3, as DNA: TGTGCCAGTAGGCAAAATGGGGCAGGGAGCGCTGAAGCTTTCTTT. Its protein is CASRQNGAGSAEAFF.

This rearrangement joins TRBV30 to TRBJ1-4; D not certain. V was cut by 0 bases and J by 3 bases, with 11 bases left in between. The CDR3 loop spans 15 amino acids. Germline V lookup: CDR1 GTSNPN, CDR2 SVGIG (reference sequence). CDR3 sequence reads: CAWSVPAPANEKLFF. CDR3 nucleotides: TGTGCCTGGAGTGTACCGGCCCCTGCTAATGAAAAACTGTTTTTT.

The J gene is TRBJ1-2, the V gene TRBV28; 9 bases are shared with TRBD1. The CDR3 has 15 residues. With 6 bases clipped from V and 2 bases from J, the junction kept 7 bases outside the gene matches. Germline V gene lookup returns CDR1 MDHEN and CDR2 SYDVKM. Here the CDR3 DNA reads TGTGCCAGCAGGCTAACCGGGACAGGGAACTATGGCTACACCTTC. Residues: CASRLTGTGNYGYTF.

This sequence joins TRBV3-1 (or the pseudogene TRBV3-2) and TRBJ2-1; no reliable D call. Germline V gene data show CDR1 as LGHDT and CDR2 as YNNKEL (reference sequence). The CDR3 runs 12 residues. Trimming took off 1 base at V and 10 bases at J, with 8 bases between the two ends. The CDR3 sequence is CASSQGILEQFF. DNA of the CDR3: TGTGCCAGCAGCCAAGGGATATTAGAGCAGTTCTTC.

V and J are TRBV10-3 and TRBJ1-2; D is possibly TRBD1 (6 bases). V dropped 11 bases and J dropped 8 bases, with 27 bases sitting between them. The CDR3 loop spans 15 amino acids. Germline assignment: CDR1 ENHRY and CDR2 SYGVKD. The CDR3 coding sequence is TGTGCCGCCGAGGGGCAGGACACAGGTGACAGGGGCTACACCTTC. Protein product: CAAEGQDTGDRGYTF.

This clone is a singleton in its sample. V and J are TRBV15 and TRBJ1-3, with D unclear. Trimming took 5 bases from V and 0 from J, leaving 11 bases between them. The CDR3 runs 15 residues. Germline V gene data show CDR1 as LNHNV and CDR2 as YYDKDF (reference sequence). CDR3: CATSVRKGSGNTIYF. In DNA form, the CDR3 reads TGTGCCACCAGCGTGAGAAAGGGCTCTGGAAACACCATATATTTT.

This rearrangement joins TRBV28 to TRBJ1-4; 9 nucleotides align to TRBD1. CDR1 and CDR2 (germline): MDHEN, SYDVKM. Germline trimming cut 4 bases from V and 5 bases from J; bases unmatched to any gene: 5. The CDR3 has 15 amino acids. The CDR3 spells CASSSPGTGNEKLFF. CDR3 bases: TGTGCCAGCAGTTCTCCTGGGACAGGGAATGAAAAACTGTTTTTT.

The chain employs TRBV4-1 and TRBJ1-4, with TRBD1 matching over 8 bases. The CDR3 contains 14 residues. Losses at the gene ends were 0 bases for V and 7 bases for J; bases not matched to a gene: 1. From germline, CDR1 is MGHRA and CDR2 YSYEKL. This chain's CDR3 is CASSQEQGGEKLFF. The CDR3 DNA follows: TGCGCCAGCAGCCAAGAACAGGGGGGTGAAAAACTGTTTTTT.

The V and J genes are TRBV2 and TRBJ1-1; D not resolved. The CDR3 sequence is 13 residues long. V lost 1 base to trimming and J lost 0 bases, with 3 bases between them. CDR1 and CDR2 (germline): SNHLY, FYNNEI. The CDR3 sequence: CASSEEMNTEAFF. CDR3 DNA sequence: TGTGCCAGCAGTGAAGAAATGAACACTGAAGCTTTCTTT.

This chain joins TRBV5-8 and TRBJ2-1; tentative D call: TRBD1 (5 bases). CDR1 SGHTS and CDR2 YDEGEE come from the germline V gene. The CDR3 runs to 16 residues. V was cut by 1 base and J by 1 base, with 12 bases left in between. The DNA for the CDR3 is TGTGCCAGCAGCTTGATGGGGCATCAATCCTACAATGAGCAGTTCTTC. Translating it yields CASSLMGHQSYNEQFF.